These 17 T cell receptor beta chains came from one sample sequenced in a study of beta chain features in type 1 diabetes. Expressed TCRB transcripts were sequenced, since all the RNA that had been isolated was reverse transcribed. The repertoire was sequenced with immunoSEQ multiplex PCR; TCRdb's copy has only in-frame clones and lacks some. The repertoire consists of over 150,000 clones, with about 8.1% occurring once and the leading ten covering 0.55% to 0.75%. What was sequenced was central memory CD4+ T cells from blood. The receptor source for this set is a young man in good health.

The rearrangement joins TRBV5-8 to TRBJ1-2, with 7 bases aligning to TRBD1. Germline CDR1 reads SGHTS; CDR2 reads YDEGEE. Germline trimming cut 1 base from V and 0 bases from J; bases unmatched to any gene: 9. The CDR3 has 17 residues. The DNA for the CDR3 is TGTGCCAGCAGCTTGACAGGGGTGTCACGTTCTAACTATGGCTACACCTTC. Its protein product is CASSLTGVSRSNYGYTF.

V usage is TRBV6-6 and J usage is TRBJ1-2; 8 nucleotides line up with TRBD1. This CDR3 comprises 14 residues. V shed 3 bases and J 7 bases; nucleotides not matched to a gene: 7. The germline gives CDR1 MNHNY, CDR2 SVGAGI (reference sequence). The CDR3 protein is CASSYFGQGAGYTF. The CDR3 coding sequence is TGTGCCAGCAGTTATTTCGGACAGGGTGCTGGCTACACCTTC.

This clone has only a few counts. The chain links TRBV6-6 to TRBJ1-2; no firm D call. Germline V gives CDR1 MNHNY, CDR2 SVGAGI (reference sequence). This CDR3 comprises 11 residues. V lost 5 bases, J lost 3 bases, and 4 bases lay in between. The CDR3 DNA reads as TGTGCCAGCAGTACAGACTATGGCTACACCTTC. It yields the protein CASSTDYGYTF.

This clone was observed a few times. V gene TRBV9 combines with J gene TRBJ2-3; 9 bases are shared with TRBD1. With 5 bases clipped from V and 1 base from J, the junction kept 5 bases outside the gene matches. Germline CDR1 reads SGDLS; CDR2 reads YYNGEE. The CDR3 runs 15 residues. The CDR3 nucleotides are TGTGCCAGCAGTGAAGACAGGGGGGGCACAGATACGCAGTATTTT. Protein: CASSEDRGGTDTQYF.

This clone was seen ten or more times. The rearrangement links TRBV4-3 to TRBJ2-1; no clear D gene. Germline V gene data show CDR1 as LGHNA and CDR2 as YSLEER. The CDR3 loop spans 14 amino acids. The ends were cut back, 0 bases at V and 9 bases at J, with 12 bases in the middle. This CDR3 is CASSQENYPSEQFF. The CDR3 bases are TGCGCCAGCAGCCAAGAGAACTATCCTAGTGAGCAGTTCTTC.

This clone was detected only a few times. J is TRBJ2-7 and V is TRBV7-9, with D possibly matching TRBD1 (5 bases). The germline V gene has CDR1 SEHNR and CDR2 FQNEAQ (reference sequence). V dropped 2 bases and J dropped 3 bases, with 14 bases sitting between them. The CDR3 loop spans 15 amino acids. CDR3 protein: CASSLYKGQGYEQYF. Here the CDR3 DNA reads TGTGCCAGCAGCTTATATAAGGGGCAGGGCTACGAGCAGTACTTC.

This clone was counted between two and nine times. The chain links TRBV5-6 to TRBJ1-1; D is undetermined. V dropped 1 base and J dropped 2 bases, with 9 bases sitting between them. Germline V lookup: CDR1 SGHDT, CDR2 YYEEEE. The CDR3 extends over 14 amino acids. CDR3 nucleotides: TGTGCCAGCAGCTTGTTACGCGGCAACACTGAAGCTTTCTTT. The encoded protein is CASSLLRGNTEAFF.

This clone was seen repeatedly, ten times or more. The chain carries TRBV30 and TRBJ2-5; D is unresolved. V was cut by 2 bases and J by 3 bases, with 7 bases left in between. Germline V gene data show CDR1 as GTSNPN and CDR2 as SVGIG (reference sequence). The CDR3 extends over 12 amino acids. The CDR3 bases are TGTGCCTGGAGTTCGTCCGAAGAGACCCAGTACTTC. Protein product: CAWSSSEETQYF.

There are a few counts of this clone. The chain uses TRBV5-4 and TRBJ2-1, with D possibly matching TRBD1 (5 bases). The CDR3 loop spans 17 amino acids. Between the trimmed V and J ends, which lost 0 bases and 2 bases, there was a span of 15 bases. Germline V gene sequence: CDR1 SGHNT, CDR2 YYREEE (reference sequence). The CDR3 protein is CASSLGISAGTYNEQFF. The CDR3 coding sequence is TGTGCCAGCAGCTTGGGTATATCGGCAGGGACCTACAATGAGCAGTTCTTC.

The chain has TRBV9 and TRBJ2-2, with 10 bases lining up with TRBD2. The CDR3 length is 15 residues. The germline V gene has CDR1 SGDLS and CDR2 YYNGEE. Trimming took 1 base from V and 7 from J; bases not matched to a gene: 4. For the CDR3, the DNA is TGTGCCAGCAGCGTAAGCGGGGGGGATGGCGGGGAGCTGTTTTTT. This encodes CASSVSGGDGGELFF.

V usage is TRBV7-9 and J usage is TRBJ2-5, with D possibly being TRBD2 (6 bases). The V and J ends lost 5 bases and 11 bases respectively, with 21 bases between them. The germline V gene encodes CDR1 SEHNR and CDR2 FQNEAQ (reference sequence). The CDR3 consists of 14 residues. CDR3: CASSVGGGLNEQYF. CDR3 DNA sequence: TGTGCCAGCAGCGTCGGTGGGGGACTCAATGAGCAGTACTTC.

The CDR3 protein is CASRRHLGTGEQYF. CDR3 DNA sequence: TGTGCCAGCAGACGGCACTTGGGTACGGGGGAGCAGTACTTC. The chain has TRBV6-5 and TRBJ2-7; D perhaps matches TRBD2 (5 bases). This CDR3 region has 14 residues. The germline V and J ends were trimmed by 6 bases and 7 bases, with 19 bases remaining between them. CDR1 MNHEY and CDR2 SVGAGI come from the germline V gene.

This clone was seen only a few times. This rearrangement joins TRBV4-3 to TRBJ2-1; D is unresolved. The CDR3 length is 13 residues. Trimming took off 1 base at V and 2 bases at J, with 3 bases between the two ends. Germline V CDR1 and CDR2: LGHNA, YSLEER. CDR3 residues: CASSQGAYNEQFF. The CDR3 nucleotides are TGCGCCAGCAGCCAAGGCGCCTACAATGAGCAGTTCTTC.

This clone was detected a few times. The V and J genes are TRBV4-3 and TRBJ2-3; D may be TRBD1 (5 bases). The CDR3 has 13 amino acids. With 0 bases removed from V and 7 bases from J, the gap between germline ends came to 8 bases. Per the germline V gene, CDR1 is LGHNA and CDR2 is YSLEER. CDR3 loop: CASSQEGPHTQYF. CDR3 in DNA: TGCGCCAGCAGCCAAGAGGGGCCGCATACGCAGTATTTT.

In its sample, this clone was seen a few times. The chain has TRBV19 and TRBJ1-2, with D tentatively TRBD1 (5 bases). There are 15 residues in the CDR3. CDR1 is LNHDA and CDR2 is SQIVND in the germline V gene (reference sequence). V lost 3 bases, J lost 4 bases, and 15 bases lay in between. CDR3 region: CASSISVDSSYGYTF. The CDR3 DNA sequence: TGTGCCAGTAGTATCAGCGTCGACAGTTCCTATGGCTACACCTTC. The whole variable domain, filled in from reference TRBV19 and TRBJ1-2, reads DGGITQSPKYLFRKEGQNVTLSCEQNLNHDAMYWYRQDPGQGLRLIYYSQIVNDFQKGDIAEGYSVSREKKESFPLTVTSAQKNPTAFYLCASSISVDSSYGYTFGSGTRLTVV.

There are a few counts of this clone. This chain joins TRBV7-8 and TRBJ2-7; the D gene is possibly TRBD2 (5 bases). Germline loops: CDR1 SGHVS, CDR2 FQNEAQ. Trimming took 1 base from V and 0 from J, leaving 19 bases between them. The CDR3 has 18 residues. CDR3: CASSLGWRRTSSSYEQYF. CDR3 nucleotides: TGTGCCAGCAGCTTAGGGTGGAGGAGGACGTCGAGCTCCTACGAGCAGTACTTC.

This clone was observed a few times. The chain has TRBV18 and TRBJ2-7, with D possibly being TRBD1 (6 bases). Germline V gene data show CDR1 as KGHSH and CDR2 as LQKENI. The CDR3 is made up of 14 amino acids. The germline V and J ends were trimmed by 2 bases and 3 bases, with 11 bases remaining between them. In nucleotides, the CDR3 is TGTGCCAGCTCACCAAATAGGGACAACTACGAGCAGTACTTC. Translated: CASSPNRDNYEQYF.